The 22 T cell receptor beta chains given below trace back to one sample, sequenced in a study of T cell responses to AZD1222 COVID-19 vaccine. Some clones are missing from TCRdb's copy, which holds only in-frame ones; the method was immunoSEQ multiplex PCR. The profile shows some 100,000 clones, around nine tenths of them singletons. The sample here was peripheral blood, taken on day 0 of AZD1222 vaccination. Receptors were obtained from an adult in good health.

The CDR3 DNA sequence: TGTGCCACCAGTGGGGAGAGCAATCAGCCCCAGCATTTT. Residues: CATSGESNQPQHF. This chain joins TRBV24-1 and TRBJ1-5; D is undetermined. The CDR3 has 13 amino acids. CDR1 and CDR2 from the germline V gene are KGHDR and SFDVKD. V shed 5 bases and J shed 1 base, with 5 bases lying between them.

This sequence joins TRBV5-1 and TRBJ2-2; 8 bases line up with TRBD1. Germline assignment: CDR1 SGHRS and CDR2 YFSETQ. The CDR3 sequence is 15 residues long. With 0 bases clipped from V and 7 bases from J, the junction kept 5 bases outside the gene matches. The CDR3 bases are TGCGCCAGCAGCTTGGGGACAGGGACGATCGGGGAGCTGTTTTTT. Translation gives CASSLGTGTIGELFF. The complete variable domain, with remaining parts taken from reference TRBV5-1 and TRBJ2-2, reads KAGVTQTPRYLIKTRGQQVTLSCSPISGHRSVSWYQQTPGQGLQFLFEYFSETQRNKGNFPGRFSGRQFSNSRSEMNVSTLELGDSALYLCASSLGTGTIGELFFGEGSRLTVL.

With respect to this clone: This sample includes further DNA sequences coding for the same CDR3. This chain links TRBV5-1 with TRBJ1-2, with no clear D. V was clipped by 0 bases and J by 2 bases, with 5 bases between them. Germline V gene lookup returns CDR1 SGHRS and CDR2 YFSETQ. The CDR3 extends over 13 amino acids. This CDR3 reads CASSLDGNYGYTF. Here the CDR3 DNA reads TGCGCCAGCAGCTTGGACGGAAACTATGGCTACACCTTC. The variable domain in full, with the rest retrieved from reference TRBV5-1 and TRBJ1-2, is KAGVTQTPRYLIKTRGQQVTLSCSPISGHRSVSWYQQTPGQGLQFLFEYFSETQRNKGNFPGRFSGRQFSNSRSEMNVSTLELGDSALYLCASSLDGNYGYTFGSGTRLTVV.

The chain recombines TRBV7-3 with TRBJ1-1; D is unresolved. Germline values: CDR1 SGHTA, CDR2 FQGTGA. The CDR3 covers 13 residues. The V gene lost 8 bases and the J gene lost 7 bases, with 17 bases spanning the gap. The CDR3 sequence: CASRFSEEHEAFF. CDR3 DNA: TGTGCCAGCCGTTTTAGTGAGGAGCATGAAGCTTTCTTT.

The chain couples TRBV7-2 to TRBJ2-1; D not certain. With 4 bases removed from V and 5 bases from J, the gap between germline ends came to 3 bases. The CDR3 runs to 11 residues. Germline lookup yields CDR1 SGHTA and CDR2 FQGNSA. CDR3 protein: CASSYHNEQFF. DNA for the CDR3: TGTGCCAGCAGCTACCACAATGAGCAGTTCTTC.

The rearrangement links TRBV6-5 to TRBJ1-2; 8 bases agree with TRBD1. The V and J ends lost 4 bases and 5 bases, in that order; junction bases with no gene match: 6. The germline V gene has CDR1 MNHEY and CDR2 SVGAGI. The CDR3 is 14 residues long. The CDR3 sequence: CASSSPGGRYGYTF. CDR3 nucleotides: TGTGCCAGCAGTTCCCCAGGGGGCCGATATGGCTACACCTTC.

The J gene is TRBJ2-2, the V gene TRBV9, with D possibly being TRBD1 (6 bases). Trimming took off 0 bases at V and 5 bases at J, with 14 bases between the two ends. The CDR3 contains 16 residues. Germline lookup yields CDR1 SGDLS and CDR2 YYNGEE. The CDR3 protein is CASSVDDRRGTGELFF. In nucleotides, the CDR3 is TGTGCCAGCAGCGTAGACGACAGGCGAGGGACCGGGGAGCTGTTTTTT.

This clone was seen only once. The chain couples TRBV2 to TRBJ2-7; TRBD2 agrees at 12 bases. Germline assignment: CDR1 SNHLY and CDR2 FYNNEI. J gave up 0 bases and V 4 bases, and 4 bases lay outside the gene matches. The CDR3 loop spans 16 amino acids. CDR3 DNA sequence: TGTGCCAGCAGTGGGGCTAGCGGGGGGGCCTCCTACGAGCAGTACTTC. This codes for CASSGASGGASYEQYF.

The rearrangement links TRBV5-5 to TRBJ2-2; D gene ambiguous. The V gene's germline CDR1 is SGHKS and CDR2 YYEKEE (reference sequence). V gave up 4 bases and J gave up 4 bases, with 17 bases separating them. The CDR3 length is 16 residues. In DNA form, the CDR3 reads TGTGCCAGCAGCGGACGGACGTTTTTTGGCACCGGGGAGCTGTTTTTT. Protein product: CASSGRTFFGTGELFF. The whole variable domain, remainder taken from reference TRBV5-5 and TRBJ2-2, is DAGVTQSPTHLIKTRGQQVTLRCSPISGHKSVSWYQQVLGQGPQFIFQYYEKEERGRGNFPDRFSARQFPNYSSELNVNALLLGDSALYLCASSGRTFFGTGELFFGEGSRLTVL.

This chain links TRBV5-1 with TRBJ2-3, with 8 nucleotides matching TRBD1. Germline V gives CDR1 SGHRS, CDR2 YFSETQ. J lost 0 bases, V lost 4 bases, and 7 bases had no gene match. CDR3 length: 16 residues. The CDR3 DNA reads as TGCGCCAGCAGCGCCCGGACAGGGCTTAGCACAGATACGCAGTATTTT. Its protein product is CASSARTGLSTDTQYF.

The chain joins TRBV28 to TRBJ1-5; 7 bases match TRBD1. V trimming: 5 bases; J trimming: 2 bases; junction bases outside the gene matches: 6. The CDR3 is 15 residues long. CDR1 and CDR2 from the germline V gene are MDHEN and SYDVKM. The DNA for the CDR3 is TGTGCCAGCAGTCCGACAGGGAAGGGCAATCAGCCCCAGCATTTT. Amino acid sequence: CASSPTGKGNQPQHF. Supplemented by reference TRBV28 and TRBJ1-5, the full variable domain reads DVKVTQSSRYLVKRTGEKVFLECVQDMDHENMFWYRQDPGLGLRLIYFSYDVKMKEKGDIPEGYSVSREKKERFSLILESASTNQTSMYLCASSPTGKGNQPQHFGDGTRLSIL.

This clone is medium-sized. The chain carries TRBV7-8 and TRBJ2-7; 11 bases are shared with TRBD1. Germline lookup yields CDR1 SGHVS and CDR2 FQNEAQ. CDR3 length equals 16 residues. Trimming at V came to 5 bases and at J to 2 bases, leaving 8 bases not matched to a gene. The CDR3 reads CASSPGQGAFAYEQYF. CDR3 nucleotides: TGTGCCAGCAGCCCAGGACAGGGGGCCTTCGCCTACGAGCAGTACTTC.

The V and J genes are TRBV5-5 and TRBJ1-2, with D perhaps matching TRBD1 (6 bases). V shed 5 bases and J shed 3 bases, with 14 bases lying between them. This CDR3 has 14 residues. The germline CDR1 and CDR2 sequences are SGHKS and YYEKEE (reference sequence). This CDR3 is CASSFDRPYYGYTF. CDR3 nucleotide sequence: TGTGCCAGCAGTTTCGACAGGCCATACTATGGCTACACCTTC.

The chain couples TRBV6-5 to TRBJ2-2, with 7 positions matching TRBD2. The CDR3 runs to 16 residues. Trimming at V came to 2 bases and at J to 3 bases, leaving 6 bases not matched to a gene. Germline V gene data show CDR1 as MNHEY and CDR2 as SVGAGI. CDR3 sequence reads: CASSYPGGRDTGELFF. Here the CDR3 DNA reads TGTGCCAGCAGTTACCCTGGGGGGAGGGACACCGGGGAGCTGTTTTTT.

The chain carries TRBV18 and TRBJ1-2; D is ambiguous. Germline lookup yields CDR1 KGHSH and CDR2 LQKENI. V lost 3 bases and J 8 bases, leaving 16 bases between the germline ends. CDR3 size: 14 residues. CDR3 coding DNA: TGTGCCAGCTCACCCTTCGGAAACTTGGGCGGCTACACCTTC. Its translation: CASSPFGNLGGYTF.

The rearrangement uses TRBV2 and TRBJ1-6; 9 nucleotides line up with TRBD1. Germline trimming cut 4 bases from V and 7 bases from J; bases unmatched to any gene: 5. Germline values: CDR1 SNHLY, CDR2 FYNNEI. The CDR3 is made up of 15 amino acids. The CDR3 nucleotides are TGTGCCAGCAGTGTTCGGACAGGGGAGAATTCACCCCTCCACTTT. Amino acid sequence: CASSVRTGENSPLHF.

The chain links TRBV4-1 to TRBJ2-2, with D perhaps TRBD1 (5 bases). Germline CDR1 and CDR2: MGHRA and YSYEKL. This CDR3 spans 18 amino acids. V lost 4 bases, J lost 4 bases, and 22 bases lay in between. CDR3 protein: CASSLSDSVPRSTGELFF. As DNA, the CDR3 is TGCGCCAGCAGCCTAAGCGACAGCGTCCCCCGAAGCACCGGGGAGCTGTTTTTT.

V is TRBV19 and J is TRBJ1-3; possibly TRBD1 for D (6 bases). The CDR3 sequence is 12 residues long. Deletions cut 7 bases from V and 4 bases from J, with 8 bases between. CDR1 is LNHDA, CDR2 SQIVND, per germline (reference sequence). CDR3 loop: CASKGEGNTIYF. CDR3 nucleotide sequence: TGTGCCAGTAAGGGGGAAGGAAACACCATATATTTT.

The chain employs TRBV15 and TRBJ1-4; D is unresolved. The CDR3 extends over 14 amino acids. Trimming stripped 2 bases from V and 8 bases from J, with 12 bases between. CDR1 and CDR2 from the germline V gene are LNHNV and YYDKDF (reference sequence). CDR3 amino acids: CATSRRRTVEKLFF. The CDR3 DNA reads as TGTGCCACCAGCAGAAGGAGAACCGTCGAAAAACTGTTTTTT.

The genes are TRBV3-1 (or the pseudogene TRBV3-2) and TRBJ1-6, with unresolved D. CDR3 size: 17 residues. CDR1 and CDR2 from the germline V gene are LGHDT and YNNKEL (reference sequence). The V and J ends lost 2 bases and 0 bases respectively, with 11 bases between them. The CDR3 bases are TGTGCCAGCAGCCAACCTCCAAGCGGCTCCTATAATTCACCCCTCCACTTT. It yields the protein CASSQPPSGSYNSPLHF.

The DNA of the CDR3 is TGCAGCGCCCTACCTGAAGGTGATCAGCCCCAGCATTTT. Translating gives CSALPEGDQPQHF. The chain recombines TRBV29-1 with TRBJ1-5; D gene uncertain. The CDR3 contains 13 residues. In germline, CDR1 is SQVTM, CDR2 ANQGSEA. Trimming removed 7 bases from V and 5 bases from J, with 15 bases in between.

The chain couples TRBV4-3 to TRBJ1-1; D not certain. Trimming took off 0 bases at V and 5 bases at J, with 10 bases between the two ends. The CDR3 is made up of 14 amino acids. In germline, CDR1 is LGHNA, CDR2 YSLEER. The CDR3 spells CASSQDLGRTEAFF. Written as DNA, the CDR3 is TGCGCCAGCAGCCAAGATTTGGGGAGAACTGAAGCTTTCTTT.